The T cell receptor (beta chain) described here comes from a study of neurological immune-mediated disorders. TCRdb used MiXCR to reprocess the 5' RACE reads, holding one entry per CDR3 protein. The sample consists of 93,000 or so distinct CDR3 sequences, less than 14% of them appearing once. Germline values: CDR1 SGHRS, CDR2 YFSETQ. V gave up 4 bases and J gave up 2 bases, with 10 bases separating them. The CDR3 covers 13 residues. As for time point: longitudinal time-point 3. The starting material, 2 million PBMCs stored at -80 C, gave rise to the unsorted libraries. Ten or more counts support this clonotype.

The specimen sequenced was PBMCs. V usage is TRBV5-1 and J usage is TRBJ2-7; D is ambiguous. The receptor comes from a female donor with HTLV-1-associated myelopathy (HAM/TSP). The CDR3 sequence: CASSLSLAYEQYF. DNA of the CDR3: TGCGCCAGCAGCCTATCACTTGCCTACGAGCAGTACTTC.